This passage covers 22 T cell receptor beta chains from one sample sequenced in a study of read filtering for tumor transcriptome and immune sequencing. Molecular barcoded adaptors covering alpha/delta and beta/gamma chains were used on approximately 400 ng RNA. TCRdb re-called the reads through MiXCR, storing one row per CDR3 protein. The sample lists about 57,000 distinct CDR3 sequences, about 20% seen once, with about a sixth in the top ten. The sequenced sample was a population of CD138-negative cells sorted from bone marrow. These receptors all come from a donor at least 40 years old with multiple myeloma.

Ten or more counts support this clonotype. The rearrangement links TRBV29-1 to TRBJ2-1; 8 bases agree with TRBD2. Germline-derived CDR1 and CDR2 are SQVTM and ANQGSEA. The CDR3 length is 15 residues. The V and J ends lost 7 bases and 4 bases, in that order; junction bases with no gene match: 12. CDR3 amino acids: CSAGSGSYSYNEQFF. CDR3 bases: TGCAGCGCTGGAAGCGGGAGCTATAGTTACAATGAGCAGTTCTTC.

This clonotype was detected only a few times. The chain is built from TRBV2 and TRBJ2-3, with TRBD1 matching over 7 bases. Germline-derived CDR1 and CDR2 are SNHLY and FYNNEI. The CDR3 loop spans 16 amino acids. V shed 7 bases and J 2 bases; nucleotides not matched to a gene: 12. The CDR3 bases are TGTGCCAGCATGTACTGGACAGGACCTCACACAGATACGCAGTATTTT. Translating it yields CASMYWTGPHTDTQYF.

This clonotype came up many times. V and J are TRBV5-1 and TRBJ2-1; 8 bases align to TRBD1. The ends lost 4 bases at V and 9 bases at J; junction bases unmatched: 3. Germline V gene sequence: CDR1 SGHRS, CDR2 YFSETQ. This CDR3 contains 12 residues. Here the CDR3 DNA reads TGCGCCAGCAGCCCGGACAGGGTTGAGCAGTTCTTC. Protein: CASSPDRVEQFF. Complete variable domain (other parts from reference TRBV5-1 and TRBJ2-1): KAGVTQTPRYLIKTRGQQVTLSCSPISGHRSVSWYQQTPGQGLQFLFEYFSETQRNKGNFPGRFSGRQFSNSRSEMNVSTLELGDSALYLCASSPDRVEQFFGPGTRLTVL.

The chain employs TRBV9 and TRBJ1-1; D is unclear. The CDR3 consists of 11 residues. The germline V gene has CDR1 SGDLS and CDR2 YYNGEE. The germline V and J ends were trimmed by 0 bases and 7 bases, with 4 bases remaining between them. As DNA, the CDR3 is TGTGCCAGCAGCGTAGGGGATGAAGCTTTCTTT. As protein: CASSVGDEAFF.

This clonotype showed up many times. The CDR3 DNA sequence: TGTGCCAGCAGCCCCCGGGACAGGGGCGGTGAGCAGTTCTTC. This gives the protein CASSPRDRGGEQFF. V and J are TRBV7-9 and TRBJ2-1; 10 bases map to TRBD1. The CDR3 runs to 14 residues. Losses at the gene ends were 5 bases for V and 9 bases for J; bases not matched to a gene: 7. Looked up from germline, CDR1 is SEHNR and CDR2 is FQNEAQ (reference sequence).

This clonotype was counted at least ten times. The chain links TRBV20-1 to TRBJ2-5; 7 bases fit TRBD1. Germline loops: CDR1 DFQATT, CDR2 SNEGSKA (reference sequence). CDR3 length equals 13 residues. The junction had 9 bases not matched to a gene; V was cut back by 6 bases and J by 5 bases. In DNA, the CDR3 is TGCAGTGCGTCCACAGGGGAGTCTGAGACCCAGTACTTC. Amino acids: CSASTGESETQYF.

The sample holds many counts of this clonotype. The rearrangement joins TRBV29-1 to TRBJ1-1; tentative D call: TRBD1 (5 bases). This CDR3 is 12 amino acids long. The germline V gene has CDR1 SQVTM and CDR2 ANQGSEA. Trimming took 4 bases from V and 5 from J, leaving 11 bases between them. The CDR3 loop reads CSVGGVGTEAFF. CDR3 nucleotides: TGCAGCGTTGGGGGGGTGGGGACTGAAGCTTTCTTT.

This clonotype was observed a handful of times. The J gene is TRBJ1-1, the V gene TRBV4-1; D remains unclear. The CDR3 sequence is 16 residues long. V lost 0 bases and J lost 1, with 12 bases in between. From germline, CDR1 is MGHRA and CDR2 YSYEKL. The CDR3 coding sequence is TGCGCCAGCAGCCAAGACTTTGCTCGGGGGAACACTGAAGCTTTCTTT. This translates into CASSQDFARGNTEAFF.

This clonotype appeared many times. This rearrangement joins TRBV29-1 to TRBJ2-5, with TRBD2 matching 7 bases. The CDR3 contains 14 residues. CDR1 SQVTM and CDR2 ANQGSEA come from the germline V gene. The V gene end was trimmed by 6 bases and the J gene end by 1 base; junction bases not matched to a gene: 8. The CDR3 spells CSVSPGTTQETQYF. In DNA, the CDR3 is TGCAGCGTAAGCCCGGGGACTACCCAAGAGACCCAGTACTTC.

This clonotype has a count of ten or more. For the CDR3, the DNA is TGTGCCAGCACTTCGGAAGGGGTCCATGCCTACGAGCAGTACTTC. It codes for CASTSEGVHAYEQYF. The chain recombines TRBV2 with TRBJ2-7; D may be TRBD1 (5 bases). Trimming pared 7 bases from V and 2 bases from J, leaving 18 bases between. From germline, CDR1 is SNHLY and CDR2 FYNNEI. This CDR3 region has 15 residues.

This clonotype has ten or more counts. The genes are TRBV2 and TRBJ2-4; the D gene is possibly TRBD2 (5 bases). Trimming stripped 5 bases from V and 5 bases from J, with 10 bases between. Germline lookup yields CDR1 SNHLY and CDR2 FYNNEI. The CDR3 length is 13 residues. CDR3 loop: CASSPPGENIQYF. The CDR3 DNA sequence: TGTGCCAGCAGTCCCCCCGGGGAAAACATTCAGTACTTC.

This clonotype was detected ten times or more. CDR3 sequence (DNA): TGCGCCAGCAGTCGAGACAGAGGGTTCTTCACCGGGGAGCTGTTTTTT. Its translation is CASSRDRGFFTGELFF. The gene calls are TRBV23-1 and TRBJ2-2; the D call may be TRBD1 or TRBD2 (5 bases each). TRBV23-1 is labeled an ORF, and its function is uncertain. The length of the CDR3 is 16 residues. Deletions cut 4 bases from V and 4 bases from J, with 16 bases between.

In DNA form, the CDR3 reads TGTGCCAGCAGCCCCCTTGTCCGCCTACAGGGGGAAGAGACCCAGTACTTC. It translates to CASSPLVRLQGEETQYF. V gene TRBV9 combines with J gene TRBJ2-5; 8 nucleotides align to TRBD1. Losses at the gene ends were 4 bases for V and 3 bases for J; bases not matched to a gene: 14. Per germline, CDR1 SGDLS and CDR2 YYNGEE. The CDR3 spans 17 residues.

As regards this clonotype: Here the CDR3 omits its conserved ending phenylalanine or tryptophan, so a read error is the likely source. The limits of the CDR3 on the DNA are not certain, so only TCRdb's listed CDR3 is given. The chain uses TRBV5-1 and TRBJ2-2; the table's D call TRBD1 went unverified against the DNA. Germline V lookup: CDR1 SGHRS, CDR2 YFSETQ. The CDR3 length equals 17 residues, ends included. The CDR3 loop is CASSPGAGRADTGELFL.

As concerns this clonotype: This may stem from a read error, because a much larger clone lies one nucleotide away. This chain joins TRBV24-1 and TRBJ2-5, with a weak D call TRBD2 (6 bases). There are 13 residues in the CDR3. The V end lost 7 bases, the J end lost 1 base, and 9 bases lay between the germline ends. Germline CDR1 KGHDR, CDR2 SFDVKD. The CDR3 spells CATSREVQETQYF. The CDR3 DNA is TGTGCCACCAGCAGGGAGGTCCAAGAGACCCAGTACTTC.

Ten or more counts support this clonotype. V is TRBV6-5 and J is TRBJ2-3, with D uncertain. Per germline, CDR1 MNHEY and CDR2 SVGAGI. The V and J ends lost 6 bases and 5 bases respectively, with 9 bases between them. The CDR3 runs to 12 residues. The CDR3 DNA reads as TGTGCCAGCAGCTTGGTTGGAGATACGCAGTATTTT. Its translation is CASSLVGDTQYF.

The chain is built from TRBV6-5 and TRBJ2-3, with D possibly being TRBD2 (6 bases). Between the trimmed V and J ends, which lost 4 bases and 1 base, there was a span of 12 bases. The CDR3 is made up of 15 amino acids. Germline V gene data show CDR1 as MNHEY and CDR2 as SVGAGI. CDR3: CASSFLPGGTDTQYF. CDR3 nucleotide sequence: TGTGCCAGCAGTTTTCTGCCGGGGGGCACAGATACGCAGTATTTT.

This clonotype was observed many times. CDR3 protein: CSASGGGVGTDTQYF. DNA of the CDR3: TGCAGTGCTTCGGGCGGGGGGGTTGGAACAGATACGCAGTATTTT. The chain joins TRBV20-1 to TRBJ2-3; 9 nucleotides align to TRBD2. Trimming removed 5 bases from V and 3 bases from J; junction bases left unmatched: 9. The CDR3 extends over 15 amino acids. The germline V gene encodes CDR1 DFQATT and CDR2 SNEGSKA (reference sequence).

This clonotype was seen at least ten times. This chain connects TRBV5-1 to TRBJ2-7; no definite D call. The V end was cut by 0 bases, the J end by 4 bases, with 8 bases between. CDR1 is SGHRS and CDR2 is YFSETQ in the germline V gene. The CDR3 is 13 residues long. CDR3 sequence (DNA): TGCGCCAGCAGCTTGGACTTCGATTACGAGCAGTACTTC. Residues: CASSLDFDYEQYF.

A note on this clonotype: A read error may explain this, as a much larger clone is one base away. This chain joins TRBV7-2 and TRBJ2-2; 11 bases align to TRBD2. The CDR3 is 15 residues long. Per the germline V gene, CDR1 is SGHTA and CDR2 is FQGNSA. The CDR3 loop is CACSPTSGETGELFF. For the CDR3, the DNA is TGTGCCTGCAGCCCGACTAGCGGGGAGACCGGGGAGCTGTTTTTT.

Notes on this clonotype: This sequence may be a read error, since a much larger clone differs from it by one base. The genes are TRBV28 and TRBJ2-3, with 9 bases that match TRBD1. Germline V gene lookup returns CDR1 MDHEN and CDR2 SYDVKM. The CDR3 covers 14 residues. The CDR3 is CASLRDRATDPQYF. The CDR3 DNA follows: TGTGCCTCCCTGCGGGACAGGGCCACAGATCCGCAGTATTTT.

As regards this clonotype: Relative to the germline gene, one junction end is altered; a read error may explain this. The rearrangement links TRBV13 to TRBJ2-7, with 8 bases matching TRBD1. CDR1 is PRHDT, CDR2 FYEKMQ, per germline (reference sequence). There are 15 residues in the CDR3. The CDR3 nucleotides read TGTGCCAGCAGCCTAGGACAGGGAGTCACCTACGAGCAGTACTTC. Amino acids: CASSLGQGVTYEQYF.